The sequence of this T cell receptor (beta chain) was determined in a study of T-cell memory formation after mild COVID-19. The study's findings and limits: Some clones that responded were present in memory (sampled pre-infection), which suggests cross-reactive memory joined. Clones shrinking between day 15 and 85 showed a balanced CD4/CD8 split, and those that grew later tilted toward CD4+.

This CDR3 has 15 amino acids. The germline CDR1 and CDR2 sequences are SGHRS and YFSETQ. TCRdb processed the 5' RACE reads anew with MiXCR; each CDR3 protein has one entry. The repertoire holds approximately 560,000 distinct CDR3 sequences, with 15% to 20% as singletons. The table lists this clonotype with a few counts. The antigen is not known. At one boundary the junction diverges from the germline segment, which might be a read error. This rearrangement joins TRBV5-1 to TRBJ1-1, with D possibly being TRBD1 (5 bases). Sequencing was performed on PBMCs or a T cell subset sorted from them (not recorded which). This sequence originates from an adult woman who had mild COVID-19 (a few samples of this study predate the infection). Cell type and time point are not known. The CDR3 is CASSLDGGPNAEAFF. CDR3 in DNA: TGCGCCAGCAGCTTGGATGGGGGTCCGAACGCTGAAGCTTTCTTT.